This TCR beta chain was recovered during a study of OX40 agonist ivuxolimab in advanced cancers. Study-wide findings and caveats: More expanded clones were found, on average, in CD8+ than in CD4+ T cells. Partial responders receiving 0.1-3.0 mg/kg showed among the lowest clonal expansion.

Comments on this clone: Its antigen remains unknown.

Germline V CDR1 and CDR2: SGHKS, YYEKEE (reference sequence). The V end was cut by 2 bases, the J end by 5 bases, with 13 bases between. The CDR3 has 15 amino acids. Sequenced by immunoSEQ multiplex PCR; TCRdb stores in-frame clones only, minus some. This table holds roughly 89,000 clones, under 95% found once. The chain carries TRBV5-5 and TRBJ1-4, with a weak D call TRBD1 (6 bases). Material: CD4+ or CD8+ T cells sorted from blood, obtained in a trial of the OX40 agonist ivuxolimab. The sequence came from an adult with an advanced solid tumor such as melanoma, head and neck, liver or kidney cancer. CDR3 amino acids: CASSLQGRGNEKLFF. As DNA, the CDR3 is TGTGCCAGCAGCTTACAGGGTCGGGGGAATGAAAAACTGTTTTTT.